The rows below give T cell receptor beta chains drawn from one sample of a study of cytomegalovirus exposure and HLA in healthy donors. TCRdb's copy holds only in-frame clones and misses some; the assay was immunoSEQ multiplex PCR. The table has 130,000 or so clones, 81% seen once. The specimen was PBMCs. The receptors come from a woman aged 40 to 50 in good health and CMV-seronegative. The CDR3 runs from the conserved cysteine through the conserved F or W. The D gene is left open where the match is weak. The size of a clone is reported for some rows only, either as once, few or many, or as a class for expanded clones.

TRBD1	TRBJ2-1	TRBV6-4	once	TGTGCCAGCAGTGACTCACAGGGGGCGTACAATGAGCAGTTCTTC	CASSDSQGAYNEQFF
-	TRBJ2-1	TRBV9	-	TGTGCCAGCAGCTTCGGATCAAAGGGGGTCTTGAATGAGCAGTTCTTC	CASSFGSKGVLNEQFF
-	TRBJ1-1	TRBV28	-	TGTGCCAGCAGGGACATTGAAGCTTTCTTT	CASRDIEAFF
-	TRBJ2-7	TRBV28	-	TGTGCCAGCAAGATCGGACGGGGGGACACGGGCGAGCAGTACTTC	CASKIGRGDTGEQYF
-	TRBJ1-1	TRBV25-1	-	TGTGCCAGCAGTGAGCGGACTGAAGCTTTCTTT	CASSERTEAFF
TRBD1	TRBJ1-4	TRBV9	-	TGTGCCAGCAGCGTGGAGGGGACAGGGCGTCTTCTAGCAACTAATGAAAAACTGTTTTTT	CASSVEGTGRLLATNEKLFF
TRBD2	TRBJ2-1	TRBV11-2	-	TGTGCCAGCAGCCCTGGGACTAGCGGGGGCCACCGTACTGAGCAGTTCTTC	CASSPGTSGGHRTEQFF
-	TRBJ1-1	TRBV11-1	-	TGTGCCAGCAGCTTAGGGTTATACGGGGACACTGAAGCTTTCTTT	CASSLGLYGDTEAFF
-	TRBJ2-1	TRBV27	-	TGTGCCAGCAGTTCAACCCCCGGGAGCTCCTACAATGAGCAGTTCTTC	CASSSTPGSSYNEQFF
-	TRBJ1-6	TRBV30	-	TGTGCCTGGAGTGAGGCAGGGATCCGATCACCCCTCCACTTT	CAWSEAGIRSPLHF
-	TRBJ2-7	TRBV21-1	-	TGTGCCAGCAGCAAAAAGGCCTGGGGCCAGACCTCCTCCTACGAGCAGTACTTC	CASSKKAWGQTSSYEQYF
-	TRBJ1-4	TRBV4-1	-	TGCGCCAGCAGCCCCTCGCTCGGGGGAAGTAATGAAAAACTGTTTTTT	CASSPSLGGSNEKLFF
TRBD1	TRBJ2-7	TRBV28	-	TGTGCCAGCAGCGATAACCGGGACAGGGTGTACGAGCAGTACTTC	CASSDNRDRVYEQYF
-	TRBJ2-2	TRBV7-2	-	TGTGCCAGCACCCCGTCCCCGGCAGGGAACACCGGGGAGCTGTTTTTT	CASTPSPAGNTGELFF
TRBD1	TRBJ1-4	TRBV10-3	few	TGTGCCATCAGGGACAGGGGCGGTGAAAAACTGTTTTTT	CAIRDRGGEKLFF
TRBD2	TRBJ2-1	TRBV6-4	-	TGTGCCAGCAGCGCCACTGGACTAGCCAGGGTCTATGAGCAGTTCTTC	CASSATGLARVYEQFF
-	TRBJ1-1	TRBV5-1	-	TGCGCCAGCAGCCCGGGGACTTCTGGTGAAGCTTTCTTT	CASSPGTSGEAFF
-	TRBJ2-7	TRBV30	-	TGTGCCTGGAGTAACTCGTGGGGGGCCTACGAGCAGTACTTC	CAWSNSWGAYEQYF
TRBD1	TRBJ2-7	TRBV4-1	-	TGCGCCAGCAGCCAAGTTGGGACAGCATTCTACGAGCAGTACTTC	CASSQVGTAFYEQYF
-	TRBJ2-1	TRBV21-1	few	TGTGCCAGCAGCAAAGCTGGCAGGGGGCGCCGGGATGGCAATGAGCAGTTCTTC	CASSKAGRGRRDGNEQFF
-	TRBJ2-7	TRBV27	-	TGTGCCAGCAGCCCCACCTTGGACAGATACGAGCAGTACTTC	CASSPTLDRYEQYF
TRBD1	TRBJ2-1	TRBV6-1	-	TGTGCCAGCAGTGAAGCGGACAGGTCCTACAATGAGCAGTTCTTC	CASSEADRSYNEQFF
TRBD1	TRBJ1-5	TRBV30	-	TGTGCCTGGAGTGCGGGACAGGGGGGTCAGCCCCAGCATTTT	CAWSAGQGGQPQHF
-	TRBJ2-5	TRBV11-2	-	TGTGCCAGCACCAGCTTACAGGGGGGGAGAGAGACCCAGTACTTC	CASTSLQGGRETQYF
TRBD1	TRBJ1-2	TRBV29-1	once	TGCAGCGTCGAGGGACAGGGGCAGGGCTACACCTTC	CSVEGQGQGYTF
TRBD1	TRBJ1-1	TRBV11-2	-	TGTGCCAGCAGCTTAGGGCAGGGGGCTGGGACGGACGCTGAAGCTTTCTTT	CASSLGQGAGTDAEAFF
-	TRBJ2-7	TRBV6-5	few	TGTGCCAGCAGAAACAGGGGACTAGGGGAGCAGTACTTC	CASRNRGLGEQYF
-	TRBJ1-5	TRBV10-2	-	TGCGCCAGCAAGGGGCAGGGCGTCAATCAGCCCCAGCATTTT	CASKGQGVNQPQHF
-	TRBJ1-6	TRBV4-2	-	TGTGCCAGCAGCCAAGAGGGAGATTCACCCCTCCACTTT	CASSQEGDSPLHF